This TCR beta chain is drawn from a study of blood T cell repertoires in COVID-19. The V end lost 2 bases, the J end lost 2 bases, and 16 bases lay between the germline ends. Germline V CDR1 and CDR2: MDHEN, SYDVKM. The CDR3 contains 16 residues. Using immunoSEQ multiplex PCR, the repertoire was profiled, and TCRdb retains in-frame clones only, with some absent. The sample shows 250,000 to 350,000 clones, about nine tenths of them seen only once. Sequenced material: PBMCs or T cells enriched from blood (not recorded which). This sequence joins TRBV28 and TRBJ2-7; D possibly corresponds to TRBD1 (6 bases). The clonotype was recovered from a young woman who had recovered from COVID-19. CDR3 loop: CASSLLGRGRAYEQYF. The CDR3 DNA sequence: TGTGCCAGCAGTTTACTGGGCAGGGGTCGGGCCTACGAGCAGTACTTC.